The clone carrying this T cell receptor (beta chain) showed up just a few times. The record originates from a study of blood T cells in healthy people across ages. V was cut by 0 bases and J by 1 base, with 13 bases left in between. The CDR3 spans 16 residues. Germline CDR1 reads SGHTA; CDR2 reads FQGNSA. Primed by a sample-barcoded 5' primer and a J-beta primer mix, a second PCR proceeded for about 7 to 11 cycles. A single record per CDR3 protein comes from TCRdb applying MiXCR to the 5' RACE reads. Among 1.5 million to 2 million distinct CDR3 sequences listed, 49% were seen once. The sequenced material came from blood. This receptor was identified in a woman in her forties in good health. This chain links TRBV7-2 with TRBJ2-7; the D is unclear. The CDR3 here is CASSLALDDGSYEQYF. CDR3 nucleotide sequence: TGTGCCAGCAGCTTAGCATTAGATGACGGGTCCTACGAGCAGTACTTC.